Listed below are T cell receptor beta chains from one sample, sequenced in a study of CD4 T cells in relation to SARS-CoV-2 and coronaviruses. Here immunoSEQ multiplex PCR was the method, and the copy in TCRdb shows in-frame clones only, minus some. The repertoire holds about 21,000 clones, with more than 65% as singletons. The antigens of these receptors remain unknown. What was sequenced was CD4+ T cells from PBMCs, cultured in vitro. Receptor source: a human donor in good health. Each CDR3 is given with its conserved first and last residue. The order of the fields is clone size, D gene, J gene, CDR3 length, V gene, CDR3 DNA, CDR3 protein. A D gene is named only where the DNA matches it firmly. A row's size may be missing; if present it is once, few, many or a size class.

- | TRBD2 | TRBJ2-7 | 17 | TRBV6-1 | TGTGCCAGCAGTGCCCCGGCCGGACTAGCGGGAGGAGTTCGGCAGTACTTC | CASSAPAGLAGGVRQYF
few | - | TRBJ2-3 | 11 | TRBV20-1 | TGCAGCCACGCCAAGCTGGATACGCAGTATTTT | CSHAKLDTQYF
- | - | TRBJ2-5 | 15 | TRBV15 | TGTGCCACCAGCAGAGATCAGGGCAGAACGGAGACCCAGTACTTC | CATSRDQGRTETQYF
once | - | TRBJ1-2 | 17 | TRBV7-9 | TGTGCCAGCAGCTTAAATGAGGCCCAGGGAAGGTTGGGTGGCTACACCTTC | CASSLNEAQGRLGGYTF
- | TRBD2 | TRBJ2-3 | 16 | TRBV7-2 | TGTGCCAGCAGCACCCGGACTAGCGGGGGGGCCTTCACGCAGTATTTT | CASSTRTSGGAFTQYF
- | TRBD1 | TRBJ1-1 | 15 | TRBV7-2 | TGTGCCAGCAGCCCAAACGGACAGGGAAGCACTGAAGCTTTCTTT | CASSPNGQGSTEAFF
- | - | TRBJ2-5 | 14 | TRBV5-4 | TGTGCCAGCAGCCTGGCGGGGCAGCAGTGGACCCAGTACTTC | CASSLAGQQWTQYF
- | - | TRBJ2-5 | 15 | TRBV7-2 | TGTGCCAGCACCCCGGACAGCCCGTACCAAGAGACCCAGTACTTC | CASTPDSPYQETQYF
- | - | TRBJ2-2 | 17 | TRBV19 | TGTGCCAGTATAAGCTGGGAGCGGAAGGATATCGGCGGGGAGCTGTTTTTT | CASISWERKDIGGELFF
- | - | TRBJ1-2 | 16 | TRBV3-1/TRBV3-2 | TGTGCCAGCAGCCCAGGACTGCGATCTGGGAACTATGGCTACACCTTC | CASSPGLRSGNYGYTF
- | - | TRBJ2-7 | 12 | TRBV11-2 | TGTGCCAGCTGCCTAGCAGCCCACGAGCAGTACTTC | CASCLAAHEQYF
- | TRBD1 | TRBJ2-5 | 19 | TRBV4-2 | TGTGCCAGCAGCCAAGTTCGGTCTTCGGGGACAGGGGGTTCTGAGACCCAGTACTTC | CASSQVRSSGTGGSETQYF
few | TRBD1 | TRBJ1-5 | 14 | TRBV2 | TGTGCCAGCAGTTGGACAGGAACCAATCAGCCCCAGCATTTT | CASSWTGTNQPQHF
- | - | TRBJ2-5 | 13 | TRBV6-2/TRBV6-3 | TGTGCCAGCAGCCCCGTGGGGGGAGAGACCCAGTACTTC | CASSPVGGETQYF
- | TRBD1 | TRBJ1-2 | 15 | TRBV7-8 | TGTGCCAGCAGCTTAGCGAGGGTCACAGGGGGTGGCTACACCTTC | CASSLARVTGGGYTF
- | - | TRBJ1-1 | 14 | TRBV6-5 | TGTGCCAGCAGTAACCACGGGTTTGGAACTGAAGCTTTCTTT | CASSNHGFGTEAFF
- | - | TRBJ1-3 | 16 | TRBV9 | TGTGCCAGCAGCGTCCAATCTCAGATATCTGGAAACACCATATATTTT | CASSVQSQISGNTIYF
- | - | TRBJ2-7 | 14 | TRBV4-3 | TGCGCCAGCAGCCACGGGCAGGGTAGATACGAGCAGTACTTC | CASSHGQGRYEQYF
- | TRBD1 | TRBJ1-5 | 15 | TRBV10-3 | TGTGCCATCAGTGAGTCGGGACAGAACAATCAGCCCCAGCATTTT | CAISESGQNNQPQHF
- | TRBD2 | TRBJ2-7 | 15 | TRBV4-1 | TGCGCCAGCAGCCATCCCGGGGGGGGAACCTACGAGCAGTACTTC | CASSHPGGGTYEQYF
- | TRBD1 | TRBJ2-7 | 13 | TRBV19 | TGTGCCAGTAGGGACAGGGGGGTCTACGAGCAGTACTTC | CASRDRGVYEQYF
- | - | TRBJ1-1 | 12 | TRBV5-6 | TGTGCCAGCAGCTTAGGACAGTATGAAGCTTTCTTT | CASSLGQYEAFF
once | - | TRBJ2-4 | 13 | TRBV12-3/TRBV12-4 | TGTGCCAGCAGTTTTAGGGGGGCTGGCATTCAGTACTTC | CASSFRGAGIQYF
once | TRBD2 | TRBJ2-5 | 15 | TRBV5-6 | TGTGCCAGCAGCGACGGTCGGGGGGACCAAGAGACCCAGTACTTC | CASSDGRGDQETQYF
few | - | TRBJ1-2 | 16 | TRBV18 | TGTGCCAGCTCACCACGAGCGCGACAGAGTGACTATGGCTACACCTTC | CASSPRARQSDYGYTF
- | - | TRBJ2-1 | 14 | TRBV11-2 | TGTGCCAGCAGCTCATCCGGACTGTACAATGAGCAGTTCTTC | CASSSSGLYNEQFF
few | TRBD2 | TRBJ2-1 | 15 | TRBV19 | TGTGCCAGTAGAACTAGCGGGAACCCCTACAATGAGCAGTTCTTC | CASRTSGNPYNEQFF
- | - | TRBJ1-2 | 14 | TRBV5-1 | TGCGCCAGCAGCTTGGCGGAGGGTAACTATGGCTACACCTTC | CASSLAEGNYGYTF
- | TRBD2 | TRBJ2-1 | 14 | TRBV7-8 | TGTGCCAGCAGCTTGCGGGGGAGGTACAATGAGCAGTTCTTC | CASSLRGRYNEQFF
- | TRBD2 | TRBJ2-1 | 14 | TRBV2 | TGTGCCAGCAGTGAATGGACTAGCGGCAATGAGCAGTTCTTC | CASSEWTSGNEQFF
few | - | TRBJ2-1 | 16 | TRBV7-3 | TGTGCCAGCAGCCCACTCCGGGACTCCCGCTACAATGAGCAGTTCTTC | CASSPLRDSRYNEQFF